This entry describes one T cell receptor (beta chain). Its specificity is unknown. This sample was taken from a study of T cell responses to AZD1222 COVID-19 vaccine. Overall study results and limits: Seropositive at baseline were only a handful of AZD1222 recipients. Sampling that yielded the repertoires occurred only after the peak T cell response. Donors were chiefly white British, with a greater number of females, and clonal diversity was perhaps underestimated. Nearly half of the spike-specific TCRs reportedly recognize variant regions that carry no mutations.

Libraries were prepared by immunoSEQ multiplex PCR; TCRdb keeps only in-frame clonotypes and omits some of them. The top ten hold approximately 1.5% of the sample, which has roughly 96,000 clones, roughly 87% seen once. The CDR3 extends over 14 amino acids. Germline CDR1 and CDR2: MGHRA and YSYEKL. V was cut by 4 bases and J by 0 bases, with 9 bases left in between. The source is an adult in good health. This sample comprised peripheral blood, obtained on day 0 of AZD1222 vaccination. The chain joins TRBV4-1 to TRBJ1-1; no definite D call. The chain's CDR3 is CASSRGVVNTEAFF. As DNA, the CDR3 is TGCGCCAGCAGCCGCGGAGTGGTGAACACTGAAGCTTTCTTT.